A selection of T cell receptor beta chains follows, all from one sample in a study of blood T cells in healthy people across ages. One entry per CDR3 protein, called by TCRdb with MiXCR from the 5' RACE reads. The sample consists of about 400,000 distinct CDR3 sequences, about 52% of them appearing once. The sequenced sample consisted of blood. These receptors originate from a man aged 55 to 70 in good health. Each CDR3 is given with its conserved first and last residue. D genes are given only for firm matches. Where a row states a size, it is once, few, many or the class of an expanded clone; other rows omit it.

j_call | d_call | clone_size | v_call | cdr3_nt | cdr3_aa
TRBJ2-1 | NA | NA | TRBV6-1 | TGTGCCAGCAGTCGACTGATAAATCCTCCCATGGAGCAGTTCTTC | CASSRLINPPMEQFF
TRBJ2-7 | TRBD1 | NA | TRBV2 | TGTGCCAGCCCCGCGACCCGGGACAGGACCTACGAGCAGTACTTC | CASPATRDRTYEQYF
TRBJ2-7 | TRBD2 | few | TRBV11-3 | TGTGCCAGCAGCCAGGGCGGGAGTAAGCGCGAGCAGTACTTC | CASSQGGSKREQYF
TRBJ2-1 | NA | once | TRBV2 | TGTGCCAGCAGACCGGGACGAACGCCTTACAATGAGCAGTTCTTC | CASRPGRTPYNEQFF
TRBJ2-5 | NA | NA | TRBV6-5 | TGTGCCAGCAGTTACTCGGCGGGGGCTCAAGAGACCCAGTACTTC | CASSYSAGAQETQYF
TRBJ1-1 | NA | few | TRBV20-1 | TGCAGTGCTAGAGGGGCCAGGGATTTCGAGAACACTGAAGCTTTCTTT | CSARGARDFENTEAFF
TRBJ2-1 | NA | NA | TRBV7-2 | TGTGCCAGCAGCTTATTGCGGATCGATGAGCAGTTCTTC | CASSLLRIDEQFF
TRBJ2-5 | NA | NA | TRBV6-2/TRBV6-3 | TGTGCCAGCAGTTACGGGCCGGAAGAGACCCAGTACTTC | CASSYGPEETQYF
TRBJ1-6 | TRBD1 | NA | TRBV5-1 | TGCGCCAGCAGCTTGAGGACAGGTTCTTCACCCCTCCACTTT | CASSLRTGSSPLHF
TRBJ1-1 | NA | NA | TRBV9 | TGTGCCAGCAGCGTAGCGCTGAACACTGAAGCTTTCTTT | CASSVALNTEAFF
TRBJ2-3 | TRBD2 | few | TRBV20-1 | TGCAGTGCCAGTGGGCGGGAGGGGTTTACGCAGTATTTT | CSASGREGFTQYF
TRBJ2-3 | NA | NA | TRBV9 | TGTGCCAGCAGCTCCCCCGGGACTAGCACAGATACGCAGTATTTT | CASSSPGTSTDTQYF
TRBJ1-1 | NA | NA | TRBV12-3/TRBV12-4 | TGTGCCAGCAGTTTAAGGACGAACACTGAAGCTTTCTTT | CASSLRTNTEAFF
TRBJ2-5 | NA | NA | TRBV25-1 | TGTGCCAGCAGTGAATCTACTCCCCGGTCCCATGAGACCCAGTACTTC | CASSESTPRSHETQYF
TRBJ1-5 | NA | NA | TRBV4-1 | TGCGCCAGCAGCCTACAGGACAGTGGCAATCAGCCCCAGCATTTT | CASSLQDSGNQPQHF
TRBJ1-1 | NA | NA | TRBV4-2 | TGTGCCAGCAGCCAAGAGGTGGCACGGACAGTACAATTGGGGGACACTGAAGCTTTCTTT | CASSQEVARTVQLGDTEAFF
TRBJ2-5 | TRBD2 | few | TRBV4-2 | TGTGCCAGCAGCCAAGGCACTAGCGGGGGAGAGACCCAGTACTTC | CASSQGTSGGETQYF
TRBJ2-7 | NA | many | TRBV6-6 | TGTGCCAGCAGTAGGGCGGAGGGGAGCTCCTACGAGCAGTACTTC | CASSRAEGSSYEQYF
TRBJ2-7 | NA | NA | TRBV20-1 | TGTAGTGCTAGCGATGGGACGGATCCCTCCTACGAGCAGTACTTC | CSASDGTDPSYEQYF
TRBJ1-1 | NA | few | TRBV5-1 | TGCGCCAGCAGCTTGGCTTCGGTATTGAAGACTGAAGCTTTCTTT | CASSLASVLKTEAFF
TRBJ2-1 | TRBD2 | NA | TRBV7-7 | TGTGCTAGCCCAACAGGCGGGACTAGCTACTACAATGAGCAGTTCTTC | CASPTGGTSYYNEQFF
TRBJ1-1 | TRBD1 | NA | TRBV20-1 | TGCAGTGCTCCCCCCCACAGGGGGCTAGGGACTGAAGCTTTCTTT | CSAPPHRGLGTEAFF
TRBJ2-5 | NA | once | TRBV5-1 | TGCGCCAGCAGCCCCGCCGGGACTTTAGAGACCCAGTACTTC | CASSPAGTLETQYF
TRBJ2-6 | NA | once | TRBV28 | TGTGCCAGCATCGACAGCTCTGGGGCCAACGTCCTGACTTTC | CASIDSSGANVLTF
TRBJ2-3 | TRBD2 | NA | TRBV7-3 | TGTGCCAGCAGCTTACGTGTCGGGAGGACAGATACGCAGTATTTT | CASSLRVGRTDTQYF
TRBJ2-3 | NA | NA | TRBV6-1 | TGTGCCAGCAGTCGCAACCCTCCCGGGACATCTTGGGGTACGCAGTATTTT | CASSRNPPGTSWGTQYF
TRBJ2-5 | NA | NA | TRBV20-1 | TGCAGTGCTAGAGATGGGCGAGGGGGAAGAGAGACCCAGTACTTC | CSARDGRGGRETQYF
TRBJ2-3 | NA | NA | TRBV11-1 | TGTGCCAGCAGCCCCAATGTCCGGTTAGGCACAGATACGCAGTATTTT | CASSPNVRLGTDTQYF
TRBJ2-7 | NA | NA | TRBV30 | TGTGCCTGGAGTGTAGGGGAGCAGTACTTC | CAWSVGEQYF
TRBJ1-2 | NA | few | TRBV5-1 | TGCGCCAGCAGCTTGGTTCAGAGCGGAGACTATGGCTACACCTTC | CASSLVQSGDYGYTF
TRBJ2-5 | NA | NA | TRBV7-9 | TGTGCCAGCAGCTTCGGGGGTCGTGCGGAGACCCAGTACTTC | CASSFGGRAETQYF
TRBJ2-7 | NA | many | TRBV6-5 | TGTGCCAGCAGTTACGGGGGCAGGGGCCACACCTACGAGCAGTACTTC | CASSYGGRGHTYEQYF
TRBJ2-3 | NA | NA | TRBV29-1 | TGCAGCGTTGGAGTAAGGGGGGCCTTCACAGATACGCAGTATTTT | CSVGVRGAFTDTQYF
TRBJ2-5 | NA | NA | TRBV7-2 | TGTGCCAGCAGCCCCACGTTGGGCGGGACGGGCAAGACCCAGTACTTC | CASSPTLGGTGKTQYF
TRBJ2-3 | NA | many | TRBV7-2 | TGTGCCAGCAGCTTAGTGGTTACAAGGTCCACAGATACGCAGTATTTT | CASSLVVTRSTDTQYF
TRBJ2-3 | NA | many | TRBV18 | TGTGCCAGCTCACCAGGATCCGGGGATACGCAGTATTTT | CASSPGSGDTQYF
TRBJ2-5 | TRBD1 | many | TRBV6-2/TRBV6-3 | TGTGCCAGCAGGCCCCTCGACAGGGGAGAGACCCAGTACTTC | CASRPLDRGETQYF
TRBJ2-3 | NA | NA | TRBV30 | TGTGCCTGGAGTGTAAGACGAAGGACGGCCGCGACGACAGATACGCAGTATTTT | CAWSVRRRTAATTDTQYF
TRBJ2-3 | TRBD2 | NA | TRBV20-1 | TGCAGTGCCCAAGGAGGGACTAGCGGGGGCGCCCAGTATTTT | CSAQGGTSGGAQYF
TRBJ2-7 | TRBD1 | NA | TRBV5-1 | TGCGCCAGCAGCTTTGACAGGGGGGCCTACGAGCAGTACTTC | CASSFDRGAYEQYF
TRBJ2-2 | TRBD2 | NA | TRBV12-3/TRBV12-4 | TGTGCCAGCACCCTCGGGGGGGCCAACACCGGGGAGCTGTTTTTT | CASTLGGANTGELFF
TRBJ2-3 | NA | few | TRBV3-1 | TGTGCCAGCAGCCAAGCTCTGGATACGCAGTATTTT | CASSQALDTQYF
TRBJ2-5 | TRBD2 | NA | TRBV7-2 | TGTGCCAGCAGGGAGGCTAGCGGGGGGCGAGAGACCCAGTACTTC | CASREASGGRETQYF
TRBJ2-4 | TRBD1 | few | TRBV6-1 | TGTGCCAGCAGTGAGGGCAGGGGGCTCTACATTCAGTACTTC | CASSEGRGLYIQYF